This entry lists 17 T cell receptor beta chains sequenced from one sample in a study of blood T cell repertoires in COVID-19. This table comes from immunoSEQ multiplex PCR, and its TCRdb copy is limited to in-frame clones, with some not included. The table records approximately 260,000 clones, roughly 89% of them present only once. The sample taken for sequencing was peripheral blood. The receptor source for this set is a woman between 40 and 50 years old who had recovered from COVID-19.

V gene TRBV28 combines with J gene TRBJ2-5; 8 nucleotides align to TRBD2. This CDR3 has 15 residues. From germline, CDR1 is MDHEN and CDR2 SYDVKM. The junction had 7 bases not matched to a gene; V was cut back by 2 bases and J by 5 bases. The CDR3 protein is CASSLARGGAETQYF. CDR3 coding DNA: TGTGCCAGCAGTTTAGCCCGGGGGGGGGCGGAGACCCAGTACTTC. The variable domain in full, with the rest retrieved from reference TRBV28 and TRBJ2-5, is DVKVTQSSRYLVKRTGEKVFLECVQDMDHENMFWYRQDPGLGLRLIYFSYDVKMKEKGDIPEGYSVSREKKERFSLILESASTNQTSMYLCASSLARGGAETQYFGPGTRLLVL.

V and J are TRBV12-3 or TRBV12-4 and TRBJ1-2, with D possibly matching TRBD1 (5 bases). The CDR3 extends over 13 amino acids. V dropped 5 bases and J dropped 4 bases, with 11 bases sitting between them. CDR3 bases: TGTGCCAGCAGTCCTAGGGGAAGCTATGGCTACACCTTC. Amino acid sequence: CASSPRGSYGYTF.

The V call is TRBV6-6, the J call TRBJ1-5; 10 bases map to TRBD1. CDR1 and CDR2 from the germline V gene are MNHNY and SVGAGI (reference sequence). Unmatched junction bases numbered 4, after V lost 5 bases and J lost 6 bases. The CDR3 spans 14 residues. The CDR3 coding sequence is TGTGCCAGCAGTACGGGACAGGGGACTCAGCCCCAGCATTTT. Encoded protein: CASSTGQGTQPQHF.

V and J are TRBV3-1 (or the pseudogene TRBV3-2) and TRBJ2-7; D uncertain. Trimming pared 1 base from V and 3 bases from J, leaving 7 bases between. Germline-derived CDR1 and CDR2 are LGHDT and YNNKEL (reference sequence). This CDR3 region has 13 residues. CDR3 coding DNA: TGTGCCAGCAGCCAAGCTCGGGTCTACGAGCAGTACTTC. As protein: CASSQARVYEQYF.

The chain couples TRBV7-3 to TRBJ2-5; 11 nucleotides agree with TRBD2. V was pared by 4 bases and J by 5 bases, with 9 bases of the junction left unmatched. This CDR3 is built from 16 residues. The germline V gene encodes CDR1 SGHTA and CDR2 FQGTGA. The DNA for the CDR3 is TGTGCCAGCAGCTCCATAGCGGGGGGGCCTCGGGAGACCCAGTACTTC. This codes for CASSSIAGGPRETQYF.

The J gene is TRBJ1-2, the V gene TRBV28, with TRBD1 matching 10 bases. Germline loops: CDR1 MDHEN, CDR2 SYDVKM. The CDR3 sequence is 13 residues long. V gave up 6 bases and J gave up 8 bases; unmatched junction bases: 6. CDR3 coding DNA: TGTGCCAGCAGCTCCGGACAGGGGGAAGGCTACACCTTC. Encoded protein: CASSSGQGEGYTF.

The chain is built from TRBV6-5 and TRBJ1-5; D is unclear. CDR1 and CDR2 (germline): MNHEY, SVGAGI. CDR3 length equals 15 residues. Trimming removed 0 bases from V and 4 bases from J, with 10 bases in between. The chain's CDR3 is CASSYSVHGNQPQHF. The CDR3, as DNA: TGTGCCAGCAGTTACTCGGTTCACGGGAATCAGCCCCAGCATTTT.

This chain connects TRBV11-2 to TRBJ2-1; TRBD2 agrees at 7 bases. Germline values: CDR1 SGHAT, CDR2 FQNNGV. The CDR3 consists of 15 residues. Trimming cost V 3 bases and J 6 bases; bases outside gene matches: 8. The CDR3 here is CASSLGDYKFNEQFF. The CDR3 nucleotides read TGTGCCAGCAGCTTGGGGGACTATAAATTCAATGAGCAGTTCTTC.

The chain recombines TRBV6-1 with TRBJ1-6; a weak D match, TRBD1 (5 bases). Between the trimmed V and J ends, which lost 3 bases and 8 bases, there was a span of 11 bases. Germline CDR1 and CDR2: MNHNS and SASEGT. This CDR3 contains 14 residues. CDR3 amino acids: CASSEADSHSPLHF. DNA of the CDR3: TGTGCCAGCAGTGAGGCAGACAGTCATTCACCCCTCCACTTT.

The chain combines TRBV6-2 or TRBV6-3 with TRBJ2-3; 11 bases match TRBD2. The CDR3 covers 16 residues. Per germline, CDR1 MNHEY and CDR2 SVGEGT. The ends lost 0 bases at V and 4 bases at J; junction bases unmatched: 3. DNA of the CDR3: TGTGCCAGCAGTTACTCGACTAGCGGGGATCCAGATACGCAGTATTTT. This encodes CASSYSTSGDPDTQYF.

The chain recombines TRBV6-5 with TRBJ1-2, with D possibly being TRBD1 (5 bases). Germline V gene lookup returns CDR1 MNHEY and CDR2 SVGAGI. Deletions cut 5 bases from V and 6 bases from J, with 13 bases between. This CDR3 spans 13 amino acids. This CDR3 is CASSHQGPDGYTF. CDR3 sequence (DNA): TGTGCCAGCAGTCATCAGGGTCCTGATGGCTACACCTTC.

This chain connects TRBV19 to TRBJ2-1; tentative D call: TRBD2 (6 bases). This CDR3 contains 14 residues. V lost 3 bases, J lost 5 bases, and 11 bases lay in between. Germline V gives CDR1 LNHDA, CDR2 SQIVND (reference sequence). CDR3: CASSMWRGNNEQFF. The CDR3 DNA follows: TGTGCCAGTAGTATGTGGCGGGGTAACAATGAGCAGTTCTTC.

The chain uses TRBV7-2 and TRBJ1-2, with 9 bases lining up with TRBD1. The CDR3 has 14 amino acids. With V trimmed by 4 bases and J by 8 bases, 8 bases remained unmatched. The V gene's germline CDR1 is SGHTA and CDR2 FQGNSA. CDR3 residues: CASSSGQGISGYTF. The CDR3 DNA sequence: TGTGCCAGCAGCTCCGGACAGGGGATTTCAGGCTACACCTTC. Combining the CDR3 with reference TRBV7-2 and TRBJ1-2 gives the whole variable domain GAGVSQSPSNKVTEKGKDVELRCDPISGHTALYWYRQSLGQGLEFLIYFQGNSAPDKSGLPSDRFSAERTGGSVSTLTIQRTQQEDSAVYLCASSSGQGISGYTFGSGTRLTVV.

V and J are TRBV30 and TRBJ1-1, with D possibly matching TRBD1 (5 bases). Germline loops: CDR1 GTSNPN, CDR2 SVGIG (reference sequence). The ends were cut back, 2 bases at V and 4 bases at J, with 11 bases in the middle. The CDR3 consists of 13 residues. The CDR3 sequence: CAWSRRDGTEAFF. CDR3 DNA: TGTGCCTGGAGTAGGAGGGACGGCACTGAAGCTTTCTTT.

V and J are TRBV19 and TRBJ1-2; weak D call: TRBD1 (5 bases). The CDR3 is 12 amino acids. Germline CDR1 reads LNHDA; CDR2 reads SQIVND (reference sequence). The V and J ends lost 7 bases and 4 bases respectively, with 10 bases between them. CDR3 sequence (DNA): TGTGCCAGTAACGGGGGGAGCTATGGCTACACCTTC. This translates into CASNGGSYGYTF.

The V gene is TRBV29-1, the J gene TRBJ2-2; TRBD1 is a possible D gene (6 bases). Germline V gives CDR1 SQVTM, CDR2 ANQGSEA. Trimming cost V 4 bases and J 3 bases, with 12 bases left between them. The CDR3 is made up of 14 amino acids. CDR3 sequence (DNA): TGCAGCGTTGTAGGACAGTTTGACACCGGGGAGCTGTTTTTT. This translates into CSVVGQFDTGELFF.

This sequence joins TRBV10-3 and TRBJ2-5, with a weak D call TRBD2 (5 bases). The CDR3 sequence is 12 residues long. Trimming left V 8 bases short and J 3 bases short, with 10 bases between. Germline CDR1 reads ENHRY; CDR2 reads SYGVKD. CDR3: CAIGGAEETQYF. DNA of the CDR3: TGTGCCATCGGTGGAGCGGAAGAGACCCAGTACTTC.